Listed below are T cell receptor beta chains from one sample, sequenced in a study of cytomegalovirus exposure and HLA in healthy donors. Repertoires were generated with immunoSEQ multiplex PCR, while TCRdb's copy carries only in-frame clones and drops some. Counted here are under 85,000 clones, around 79% occurring once; the ten biggest clones make up around a fifth. Sequenced material: PBMCs. These receptors were obtained from a woman aged 35 to 49 in good health and CMV-seropositive. CDR3s include the opening cysteine and the closing phenylalanine or tryptophan. A D gene is named only where the DNA matches it firmly. The size of a clone is reported for some rows only, either as once, few or many, or as a class for expanded clones.

>NA|TRBV30|TRBJ2-3|NA
CAWLPPFGYTQYF
TGTGCCTGGCTCCCTCCTTTCGGGTATACGCAGTATTTT
>NA|TRBV10-1|TRBJ1-4|TRBD1
CASSESGTGPLTANEKLFF
TGCGCCAGCAGTGAGTCGGGGACAGGGCCTCTGACAGCTAATGAAAAACTGTTTTTT
>NA|TRBV5-5|TRBJ2-7|TRBD2
CASSEPGLGTYEQYF
TGTGCCAGCAGCGAACCGGGACTAGGGACCTACGAGCAGTACTTC
>NA|TRBV4-1|TRBJ2-3|TRBD1
CASSQPFRQGSRGGTQYF
TGCGCCAGCAGCCAGCCGTTCAGACAGGGGTCCCGGGGCGGTACGCAGTATTTT
>few|TRBV7-2|TRBJ2-7|TRBD2
CASSGRTTSGRIFYEQYF
TGTGCCAGCAGCGGAAGGACCACTAGCGGGAGGATTTTCTACGAGCAGTACTTC
>NA|TRBV5-1|TRBJ1-4|TRBD1
CASSLQGANEKLFF
TGCGCCAGCAGCTTACAGGGGGCTAATGAAAAACTGTTTTTT
>NA|TRBV14|TRBJ2-7|TRBD2
CASSQDALAGIYEQYF
TGTGCCAGCAGCCAAGATGCGCTAGCGGGAATCTACGAGCAGTACTTC
>NA|TRBV4-2|TRBJ2-2|TRBD1
CASSQETGGAGELFF
TGTGCCAGCAGCCAAGAGACAGGGGGCGCCGGGGAGCTGTTTTTT
>NA|TRBV27|TRBJ2-3|NA
CASNIGGIGPTDTQYF
TGTGCCAGCAACATTGGGGGGATCGGTCCCACAGATACGCAGTATTTT
>NA|TRBV7-6|TRBJ2-5|TRBD1
CASSRTGGESARETQYF
TGTGCCAGCAGCCGGACAGGGGGCGAAAGCGCAAGAGAGACCCAGTACTTC
>NA|TRBV6-5|TRBJ2-7|NA
CASSFGGMGSYEQYF
TGTGCCAGCAGTTTTGGCGGGATGGGTTCCTACGAGCAGTACTTC
>NA|TRBV5-5|TRBJ2-7|TRBD1
CASSLGQGAGYEQYF
TGTGCCAGCAGCTTGGGACAGGGGGCTGGCTACGAGCAGTACTTC
>NA|TRBV14|TRBJ1-6|NA
CASSQVEVTADGALHF
TGTGCCAGCAGCCAAGTGGAGGTCACGGCCGATGGGGCCCTCCACTTT
>NA|TRBV29-1|TRBJ2-1|TRBD1
CSVRDRGSYNEQFF
TGCAGCGTCCGAGACAGGGGCTCCTACAATGAGCAGTTCTTC
>few|TRBV6-5|TRBJ1-1|NA
CASIPWGRTEAFF
TGTGCCAGCATCCCCTGGGGCCGAACTGAAGCTTTCTTT
>NA|TRBV4-1|TRBJ1-5|NA
CASSRNRRTLDGVSNQPQHF
TGCGCCAGCAGCCGAAACCGACGGACTCTGGACGGTGTTAGCAATCAGCCCCAGCATTTT
>NA|TRBV7-2|TRBJ2-5|NA
CASSLFVEETQYF
TGTGCCAGCAGCTTATTTGTAGAAGAGACCCAGTACTTC
>NA|TRBV2|TRBJ1-1|NA
CASMGLGGATEAFF
TGTGCCAGCATGGGGCTGGGTGGGGCCACTGAAGCTTTCTTT
>once|TRBV7-8|TRBJ1-2|NA
CASSLVPGVNGYTF
TGTGCCAGCAGCTTAGTTCCGGGAGTTAATGGCTACACCTTC
>once|TRBV2|TRBJ2-3|TRBD2
CASSAGTSRADTQYF
TGTGCCAGCAGCGCGGGGACTAGCCGGGCAGATACGCAGTATTTT
>once|TRBV30|TRBJ2-3|NA
CAWSSGPPTDTQYF
TGTGCCTGGAGTAGCGGGCCCCCCACAGATACGCAGTATTTT
>NA|TRBV7-3|TRBJ1-5|NA
CASSFEGGQPQHF
TGTGCCAGCAGCTTTGAGGGTGGTCAGCCCCAGCATTTT
>NA|TRBV15|TRBJ1-2|TRBD1
CATSRVDRGLNYGYTF
TGTGCCACCAGCAGAGTTGACAGGGGGCTTAACTATGGCTACACCTTC
>NA|TRBV28|TRBJ1-5|NA
CASRRSGIRRNQPQHF
TGTGCCAGCAGGCGATCCGGGATCCGACGCAATCAGCCCCAGCATTTT
>NA|TRBV19|TRBJ2-7|TRBD2
CASSPRLAGVRTSYEQYF
TGTGCCAGTAGTCCTAGACTAGCGGGGGTACGAACCTCCTACGAGCAGTACTTC
>NA|TRBV5-1|TRBJ2-7|NA
CASSQDASSYEQYF
TGCGCCAGCAGCCAGGACGCTAGCTCCTACGAGCAGTACTTC
>many|TRBV11-2|TRBJ1-3|NA
CASSSYAAGRNTIYF
TGTGCCAGCAGCTCCTACGCCGCAGGGCGAAACACCATATATTTT
>NA|TRBV6-6|TRBJ1-2|NA
CASSFREHDYGYTF
TGTGCCAGCAGTTTTAGGGAGCACGACTATGGCTACACCTTC
>few|TRBV14|TRBJ1-1|TRBD1
CASSPTGFNTEAFF
TGTGCCAGCAGCCCGACAGGGTTTAACACTGAAGCTTTCTTT
>NA|TRBV15|TRBJ2-7|NA
CATSRDRVGEQYF
TGTGCCACCAGCAGAGACAGGGTTGGGGAGCAGTACTTC
>NA|TRBV15|TRBJ2-7|NA
CATSRDFNYEQYF
TGTGCCACCAGCAGAGATTTTAACTACGAGCAGTACTTC
>NA|TRBV6-1|TRBJ1-1|NA
CASRVDRNTEAFF
TGTGCCAGCAGAGTGGACAGGAACACTGAAGCTTTCTTT
>NA|TRBV6-5|TRBJ1-1|TRBD1
CASSRTGGNTEAFF
TGTGCCAGCTCCAGAACAGGGGGGAACACTGAAGCTTTCTTT
>NA|TRBV7-7|TRBJ2-3|NA
CASSWDSGRDTQYF
TGTGCCAGCAGTTGGGACTCCGGTAGGGATACGCAGTATTTT
>few|TRBV6-1|TRBJ2-7|NA
CASSEGKGRSYEQYF
TGTGCCAGCAGTGAAGGAAAAGGGAGATCCTACGAGCAGTACTTC
>once|TRBV5-1|TRBJ1-1|TRBD1
CASSLDIPGGTEAFF
TGCGCCAGCAGCTTGGATATCCCAGGGGGCACTGAAGCTTTCTTT
>NA|TRBV7-9|TRBJ2-3|TRBD1
CASREGQGGTDTQYF
TGTGCCAGCAGGGAAGGACAGGGTGGGACAGATACGCAGTATTTT
>few|TRBV5-1|TRBJ1-2|NA
CASSLDRDYGYTF
TGCGCCAGCAGCTTGGACAGGGACTATGGCTACACCTTC
>NA|TRBV6-6|TRBJ2-3|TRBD2
CASSYSGRDTQYF
TGTGCCAGCAGTTATAGCGGGAGAGATACGCAGTATTTT
>once|TRBV5-1|TRBJ2-7|NA
CASRFDRAYEQYF
TGCGCCAGCCGATTCGACAGAGCCTACGAGCAGTACTTC
>NA|TRBV7-9|TRBJ2-3|TRBD2
CASSLGLAGSTDTQYF
TGTGCCAGCAGCTTGGGACTAGCGGGAAGCACAGATACGCAGTATTTT
>NA|TRBV12-5|TRBJ1-5|NA
CASGLGSRAQPQHF
TGTGCTAGTGGTTTGGGAAGCAGGGCTCAGCCCCAGCATTTT
>NA|TRBV4-1|TRBJ1-2|TRBD1
CASSQQERIGTGDPNGYTF
TGCGCCAGCAGCCAACAAGAAAGAATCGGGACAGGGGATCCAAATGGCTACACCTTC
>NA|TRBV4-1|TRBJ1-2|TRBD1
CASSPAGTGPRAGGYTF
TGCGCCAGCAGTCCAGCGGGGACAGGTCCACGGGCTGGTGGCTACACCTTC
>once|TRBV5-6|TRBJ2-7|NA
CASSRPGGHTPYEQYF
TGTGCCAGCAGTCGTCCAGGGGGGCACACTCCCTACGAGCAGTACTTC
>NA|TRBV19|TRBJ2-5|NA
CASSHGGQKTQYF
TGTGCCAGTAGTCACGGGGGGCAAAAGACCCAGTACTTC
>NA|TRBV5-1|TRBJ2-3|TRBD2
CASSPGLAGGQLVTDTQYF
TGCGCCAGCAGCCCCGGACTAGCGGGAGGCCAGTTAGTCACAGATACGCAGTATTTT
>NA|TRBV30|TRBJ2-7|TRBD2
CAWSRISGRSYEQYF
TGTGCCTGGAGTAGGATTAGCGGGAGATCCTACGAGCAGTACTTC